What follows are 18 T cell receptor beta chains derived from one specimen sequenced in a study of neoadjuvant anti-PD-1 for oral cavity cancer. Sequencing was performed with immunoSEQ multiplex PCR; in TCRdb, only in-frame clones are kept and a portion is missing. The sample lists approximately 35,000 clones, approximately 87% occurring once. The specimen comprised PBMCs, sampled before nivolumab (anti-PD-1) treatment. The receptor set was obtained from a person between 35 and 79 years old with oral cavity squamous cell carcinoma.

The V and J genes are TRBV30 and TRBJ2-7, with 8 bases lining up with TRBD1. Per germline, CDR1 GTSNPN and CDR2 SVGIG (reference sequence). The CDR3 totals 14 residues. The trim removed 0 bases at V and 4 bases at J, leaving 5 bases unmatched. The CDR3 DNA is TGTGCCTGGAGTGTAGGCCAGGGGGCTTACGAGCAGTACTTC. Protein: CAWSVGQGAYEQYF.

V gene TRBV6-5 combines with J gene TRBJ2-7; D gene uncertain. Germline CDR1 MNHEY, CDR2 SVGAGI. The CDR3 spans 15 residues. V lost 4 bases and J lost 0, with 13 bases in between. CDR3 bases: TGTGCCAGCAGTTCCCGGACGGAAGCCTCCTACGAGCAGTACTTC. Translated: CASSSRTEASYEQYF.

This clone was counted a single time. The J gene is TRBJ2-7, the V gene TRBV6-1; D gene ambiguous. The CDR3 extends over 13 amino acids. Germline V CDR1 and CDR2: MNHNS, SASEGT. V dropped 4 bases and J dropped 4 bases, with 11 bases sitting between them. The CDR3 nucleotides read TGTGCCAGCAGTGTGTTGGCAGAATACGAGCAGTACTTC. It encodes CASSVLAEYEQYF.

The chain uses TRBV5-6 and TRBJ1-6, with 8 nucleotides matching TRBD1. CDR3 length equals 19 residues. J lost 5 bases, V lost 4 bases, and 17 bases had no gene match. The V gene's germline CDR1 is SGHDT and CDR2 YYEEEE. The CDR3 here is CASSLFKYSGQENNSPLHF. In DNA, the CDR3 is TGTGCCAGCAGCCTATTTAAGTACTCGGGACAGGAGAATAATTCACCCCTCCACTTT.

The chain couples TRBV10-2 to TRBJ2-5; TRBD2 aligns across 10 bases. The CDR3 covers 14 residues. J lost 5 bases, V lost 6 bases, and 6 bases had no gene match. The germline CDR1 and CDR2 sequences are WSHSY and SAAADI. CDR3 in DNA: TGCGCCAGCAGCAGAGCGGGGGGGCCCGAGACCCAGTACTTC. It specifies CASSRAGGPETQYF.

This clone was seen once. This chain joins TRBV2 and TRBJ1-5; D is uncertain. From germline, CDR1 is SNHLY and CDR2 FYNNEI. This CDR3 has 14 amino acids. V shed 4 bases and J shed 0 bases, with 7 bases lying between them. For the CDR3, the DNA is TGTGCCAGCAGTGCGGGGTCTAGCAATCAGCCCCAGCATTTT. Amino acid sequence: CASSAGSSNQPQHF.

V is TRBV7-9 and J is TRBJ1-5; D unclear. From germline, CDR1 is SEHNR and CDR2 FQNEAQ (reference sequence). V lost 0 bases, J lost 4 bases, and 13 bases lay in between. The CDR3 has 16 residues. The DNA for the CDR3 is TGTGCCAGCAGCTTAGCAATCGGGGATCGGAATCAGCCCCAGCATTTT. Protein product: CASSLAIGDRNQPQHF.

This rearrangement joins TRBV7-9 to TRBJ2-7; no clear D. Germline lookup yields CDR1 SEHNR and CDR2 FQNEAQ (reference sequence). The V gene lost 5 bases and the J gene lost 5 bases, with 22 bases spanning the gap. This CDR3 region has 16 residues. The CDR3 coding sequence is TGTGCCAGCAGCCCATACCCGACCGCAGGTCGAAACGAGCAGTACTTC. Protein product: CASSPYPTAGRNEQYF.

This clone occurred once. This chain uses TRBV5-6 with TRBJ1-1; the D gene is possibly TRBD1 (5 bases). This CDR3 has 15 amino acids. From germline, CDR1 is SGHDT and CDR2 YYEEEE. The V end lost 4 bases, the J end lost 1 base, and 14 bases lay between the germline ends. The CDR3 bases are TGTGCCAGCAGCCAGGGTTGGGTAGGGAACACTGAAGCTTTCTTT. This encodes CASSQGWVGNTEAFF. Using reference TRBV5-6 and TRBJ1-1 for the parts outside the CDR3, the full variable domain is DAGVTQSPTHLIKTRGQQVTLRCSPKSGHDTVSWYQQALGQGPQFIFQYYEEEERQRGNFPDRFSGHQFPNYSSELNVNALLLGDSALYLCASSQGWVGNTEAFFGQGTRLTVV.

This chain joins TRBV7-8 and TRBJ2-7, with TRBD2 as a possible D gene (6 bases). The V end was cut by 5 bases, the J end by 2 bases, with 16 bases between. The length of the CDR3 is 15 residues. Germline CDR1 is SGHVS and CDR2 is FQNEAQ. The CDR3 spells CASSLDVGGAYEQYF. CDR3 in DNA: TGTGCCAGCAGCCTAGACGTCGGAGGGGCCTACGAGCAGTACTTC.

CDR3 sequence (DNA): TGTGCCAGCAGCCCGGGACAGGGGGACGGCTACACCTTC. Protein: CASSPGQGDGYTF. J is TRBJ1-2 and V is TRBV5-6; the match to TRBD1 covers 11 bases. The CDR3 contains 13 residues. Germline-derived CDR1 and CDR2 are SGHDT and YYEEEE. Trimming cost V 4 bases and J 8 bases; bases outside gene matches: 4.

This chain connects TRBV5-1 to TRBJ2-3, with 10 bases identical to TRBD2. Germline V gene data show CDR1 as SGHRS and CDR2 as YFSETQ. CDR3 length equals 15 residues. V lost 5 bases, J lost 1 base, and 4 bases stayed unmatched. CDR3 protein: CASSTSGDRTDTQYF. CDR3 nucleotide sequence: TGCGCCAGCAGTACTAGCGGGGACCGCACAGATACGCAGTATTTT.

This sequence joins TRBV7-7 and TRBJ2-5; 12 positions agree with TRBD2. V was pared by 2 bases and J by 4 bases, with 14 bases of the junction left unmatched. The CDR3 sequence is 19 residues long. The germline gives CDR1 SSHAT, CDR2 FNYEAQ (reference sequence). The CDR3 DNA reads as TGTGCCAGCAGCTTATCTTTGGAGCTAGCGGGGGGGCCAGGAGAGACCCAGTACTTC. This codes for CASSLSLELAGGPGETQYF.

The chain combines TRBV9 with TRBJ2-1; either TRBD1 or TRBD2 may fit D (5 bases each). V was cut by 3 bases and J by 0 bases, with 13 bases left in between. The germline gives CDR1 SGDLS, CDR2 YYNGEE. This CDR3 region has 16 residues. CDR3 sequence: CASSGGPTSSYNEQFF. In DNA, the CDR3 is TGTGCCAGCAGCGGGGGACCAACAAGCTCCTACAATGAGCAGTTCTTC.

The chain employs TRBV5-1 and TRBJ2-5; tentative D call: TRBD2 (7 bases). CDR1 SGHRS and CDR2 YFSETQ come from the germline V gene. The V and J ends lost 3 bases and 1 base respectively, with 19 bases between them. This CDR3 comprises 17 residues. CDR3 protein: CASSSGAGGGVQETQYF. The CDR3 DNA follows: TGCGCCAGCAGCTCGGGGGCTGGTGGGGGGGTCCAAGAGACCCAGTACTTC. Full variable domain (outside the CDR3, taken from reference TRBV5-1 and TRBJ2-5): KAGVTQTPRYLIKTRGQQVTLSCSPISGHRSVSWYQQTPGQGLQFLFEYFSETQRNKGNFPGRFSGRQFSNSRSEMNVSTLELGDSALYLCASSSGAGGGVQETQYFGPGTRLLVL.

The rearrangement joins TRBV27 to TRBJ1-4, with D hard to call. CDR3 size: 13 residues. Germline assignment: CDR1 MNHEY and CDR2 SMNVEV (reference sequence). Trimming pared 3 bases from V and 6 bases from J, leaving 8 bases between. The DNA of the CDR3 is TGTGCCAGCAGTTTTTCCCGGGATGAAAAACTGTTTTTT. Translating it yields CASSFSRDEKLFF.

This chain connects TRBV25-1 to TRBJ1-5; 8 positions agree with TRBD1. The germline CDR1 and CDR2 sequences are MGHDK and SYGVNS. The CDR3 covers 14 residues. The junction had 4 bases not matched to a gene; V was cut back by 5 bases and J by 4 bases. The CDR3 region is CASSRQGSNQPQHF. CDR3 bases: TGTGCCAGCAGTCGACAGGGGTCGAATCAGCCCCAGCATTTT.

This chain links TRBV5-6 with TRBJ1-2, with D maybe TRBD1 (5 bases). Germline loops: CDR1 SGHDT, CDR2 YYEEEE. Trimming shortened V by 3 bases and J by 6 bases, and 21 bases separated the two germline ends. CDR3 length: 16 residues. CDR3: CASSYTLTETDHGYTF. CDR3 nucleotides: TGTGCCAGCAGCTATACCCTGACAGAAACGGATCATGGCTACACCTTC.